The 9 T cell receptor beta chains in this list originate from one sample, sequenced in a study of control samples from healthy donors and cancer patients. Clones were sequenced by immunoSEQ multiplex PCR, and TCRdb holds only the in-frame ones, with some missing. The profile shows about 120,000 clones, 93% of them singletons. The material sequenced was blood. Receptors originate from a man younger than 45 in good health.

The chain couples TRBV5-1 to TRBJ1-4, with D hard to call. V lost 2 bases and J lost 6, with 11 bases in between. The CDR3 runs to 14 residues. Looked up from germline, CDR1 is SGHRS and CDR2 is YFSETQ. The CDR3 DNA reads as TGCGCCAGCAGCTTAGAAGGGTATGATGAAAAACTGTTTTTT. Amino acid sequence: CASSLEGYDEKLFF.

The V and J genes are TRBV30 and TRBJ1-1, with D perhaps matching TRBD1 (5 bases). Germline-derived CDR1 and CDR2 are GTSNPN and SVGIG (reference sequence). The CDR3 length is 13 residues. Trimming removed 3 bases at V and 5 bases at J, with 13 bases between. The CDR3 loop is CAWRDIWGTEAFF. The CDR3, as DNA: TGTGCCTGGAGGGACATATGGGGGACTGAAGCTTTCTTT.

The rearrangement joins TRBV11-2 to TRBJ1-4; 7 bases are shared with TRBD1. Germline CDR1 and CDR2: SGHAT and FQNNGV. This CDR3 comprises 15 residues. V dropped 1 base and J dropped 5; count of bases not matched to a gene: 4. The CDR3 nucleotides read TGTGCCAGCAGCTTAGGGGACAGTTCCAATGAAAAACTGTTTTTT. This codes for CASSLGDSSNEKLFF.

This sequence joins TRBV30 and TRBJ1-5; a possible D gene is TRBD1 (5 bases). CDR1 is GTSNPN, CDR2 SVGIG, per germline (reference sequence). Trimming took off 1 base at V and 7 bases at J, with 11 bases between the two ends. This CDR3 spans 13 amino acids. The CDR3 is CAWSGGTGQPQHF. The CDR3 DNA sequence: TGTGCCTGGAGTGGTGGGACGGGACAGCCCCAGCATTTT.

J is TRBJ1-1 and V is TRBV5-1; D call uncertain. CDR3 length equals 13 residues. Trimming pared 1 base from V and 1 base from J, leaving 5 bases between. Germline CDR1 reads SGHRS; CDR2 reads YFSETQ. The CDR3 DNA follows: TGCGCCAGCAGCTTGTTCCCGAACACTGAAGCTTTCTTT. Its protein is CASSLFPNTEAFF.

The J gene is TRBJ1-6, the V gene TRBV6-1; 10 bases align to TRBD1. Germline CDR1 and CDR2: MNHNS and SASEGT. This CDR3 has 15 amino acids. V lost 2 bases to trimming and J lost 8 bases; unmatched junction nucleotides: 3. The CDR3 region is CASSEQTGGDSPLHF. The DNA of the CDR3 is TGTGCCAGCAGTGAACAGACAGGGGGCGATTCACCCCTCCACTTT.

The V call is TRBV6-5, the J call TRBJ2-2; TRBD2 agrees at 8 bases. Germline values: CDR1 MNHEY, CDR2 SVGAGI. The CDR3 contains 14 residues. With V trimmed by 6 bases and J by 4 bases, 4 bases remained unmatched. CDR3 sequence reads: CASSSGGGTGELFF. CDR3 nucleotide sequence: TGTGCCAGCAGCTCCGGGGGGGGCACCGGGGAGCTGTTTTTT.

The chain combines TRBV7-2 with TRBJ1-5; D ambiguous. The length of the CDR3 is 13 residues. Trimming took off 2 bases at V and 8 bases at J, with 10 bases between the two ends. The V gene's germline CDR1 is SGHTA and CDR2 FQGNSA. CDR3 nucleotide sequence: TGTGCCAGCAGCTTAAACGACGGGGAGCCCCAGCATTTT. Its protein is CASSLNDGEPQHF.

The chain has TRBV7-3 and TRBJ2-3; 9 positions agree with TRBD2. The CDR3 contains 15 residues. Per germline, CDR1 SGHTA and CDR2 FQGTGA. V was pared by 3 bases and J by 0 bases, with 1 base of the junction left unmatched. CDR3 DNA: TGTGCCAGCAGCTTGACTAGCGGTAGCACAGATACGCAGTATTTT. Its protein is CASSLTSGSTDTQYF.